This T cell receptor beta chain emerged from a study of Graves' ophthalmopathy and Graves' hyperthyroidism. Study observations and caveats: Detected in blood as well were most expanded thyroid clonotypes with frequency above 0.001.

This clonotype was seen a few times. What it binds is unknown. For repertoire sequencing, the TCR beta CDR3 regions were amplified from RNA transcripts. An opening RT-PCR round employed HTBI primers and preceded a second-round multiplex PCR. TCRdb itself ran the multiplex PCR reads through MiXCR, one entry per CDR3 protein. Of 500,000 to 800,000 distinct CDR3 sequences listed, 35% to 45% are singletons. Germline V CDR1 and CDR2: SNHLY, FYNNEI. The CDR3 has 15 residues. The V segment lost 10 bases and the J segment 0 bases; nucleotides outside the gene matches: 11. The receptor was isolated from an adult man with Graves' ophthalmopathy. Material for sequencing was peripheral blood. The V gene is TRBV2, the J gene TRBJ2-7; 8 bases line up with TRBD1. The CDR3: CATRPSGGPSYEQYF. Written as DNA, the CDR3 is TGTGCCACCCGACCCTCAGGGGGCCCCTCCTACGAGCAGTACTTC.